Included here is one TCR beta chain sequence, with context. Its antigen is unidentified. Assay used: immunoSEQ multiplex PCR; TCRdb lists only in-frame clones, some missing. The repertoire holds some 43,000 clones, approximately 78% seen once, with approximately 3.5% in the top ten. Germline CDR1 MDHEN, CDR2 SYDVKM. Trimming removed 5 bases from V and 8 bases from J; junction bases left unmatched: 7. This CDR3 has 14 amino acids. These data are taken from a study of radiotherapy plus CTLA-4 blockade in lung cancer. Findings of the study overall: In blood, tumor-derived TCR clones expanded after radiotherapy plus ipilimumab.

The chain carries TRBV28 and TRBJ1-5, with 9 nucleotides matching TRBD1. The sample was peripheral blood, taken from a patient treated with radiotherapy plus ipilimumab. The origin of this receptor is a human donor with non-small cell lung cancer who had stable disease on radiotherapy plus ipilimumab. CDR3 nucleotide sequence: TGTGCCAGCAGTAACAGGGGGCGGGAGGAGCCCCAGCATTTT. Its translation: CASSNRGREEPQHF.